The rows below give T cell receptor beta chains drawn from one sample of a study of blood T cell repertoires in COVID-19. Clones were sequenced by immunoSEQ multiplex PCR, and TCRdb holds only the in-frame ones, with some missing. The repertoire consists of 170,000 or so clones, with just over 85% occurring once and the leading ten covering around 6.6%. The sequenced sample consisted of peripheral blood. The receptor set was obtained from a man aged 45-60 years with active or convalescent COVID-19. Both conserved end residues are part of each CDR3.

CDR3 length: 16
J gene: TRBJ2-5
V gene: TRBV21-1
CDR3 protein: CASSNGTSGDSGTQYF

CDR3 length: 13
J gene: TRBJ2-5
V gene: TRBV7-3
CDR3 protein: CASSPRGAMTQYF

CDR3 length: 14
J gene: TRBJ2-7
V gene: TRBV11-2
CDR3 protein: CASSLGGDSYEQYF

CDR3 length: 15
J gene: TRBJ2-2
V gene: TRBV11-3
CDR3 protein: CANGGQGKNTGELFF

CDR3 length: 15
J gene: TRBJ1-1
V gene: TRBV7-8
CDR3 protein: CASSWGQGPNTEAFF

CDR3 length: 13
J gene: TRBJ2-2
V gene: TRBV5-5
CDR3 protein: CAISGQNTGELFF

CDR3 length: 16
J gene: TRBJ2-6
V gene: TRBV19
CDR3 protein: CASSIQHFSGANVLTF

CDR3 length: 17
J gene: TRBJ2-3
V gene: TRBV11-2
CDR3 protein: CASSLRTAGADTDTQYF

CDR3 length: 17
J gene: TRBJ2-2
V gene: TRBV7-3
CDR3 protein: CASSPRTSGSPTGELFF

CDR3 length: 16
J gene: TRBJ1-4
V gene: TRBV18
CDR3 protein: CASSPPGQGFNEKLFF

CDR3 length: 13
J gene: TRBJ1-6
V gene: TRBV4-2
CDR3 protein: CASSPDSNSPLHF

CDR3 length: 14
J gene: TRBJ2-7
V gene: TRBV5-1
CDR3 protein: CASSWGQGAYEQYF

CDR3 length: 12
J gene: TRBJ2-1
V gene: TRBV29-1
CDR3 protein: CSVGRLNNEQFF